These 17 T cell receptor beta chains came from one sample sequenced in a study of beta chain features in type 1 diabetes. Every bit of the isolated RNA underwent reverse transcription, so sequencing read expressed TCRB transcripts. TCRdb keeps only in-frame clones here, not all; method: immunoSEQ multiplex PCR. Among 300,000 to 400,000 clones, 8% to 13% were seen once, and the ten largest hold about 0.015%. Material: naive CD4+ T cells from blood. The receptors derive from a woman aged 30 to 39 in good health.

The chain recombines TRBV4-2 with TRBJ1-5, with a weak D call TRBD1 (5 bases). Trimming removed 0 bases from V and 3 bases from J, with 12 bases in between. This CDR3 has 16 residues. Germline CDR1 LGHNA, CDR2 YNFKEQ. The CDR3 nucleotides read TGTGCCAGCAGCCAAGATTGGGGGGGAAACAATCAGCCCCAGCATTTT. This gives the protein CASSQDWGGNNQPQHF.

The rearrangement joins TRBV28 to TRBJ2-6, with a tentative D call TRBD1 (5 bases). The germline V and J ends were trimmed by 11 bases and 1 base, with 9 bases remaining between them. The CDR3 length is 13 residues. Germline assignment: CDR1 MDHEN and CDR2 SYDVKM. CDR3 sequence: CALAGSGANVLTF. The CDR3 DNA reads TGTGCCTTGGCAGGGTCTGGGGCCAACGTCCTGACTTTC.

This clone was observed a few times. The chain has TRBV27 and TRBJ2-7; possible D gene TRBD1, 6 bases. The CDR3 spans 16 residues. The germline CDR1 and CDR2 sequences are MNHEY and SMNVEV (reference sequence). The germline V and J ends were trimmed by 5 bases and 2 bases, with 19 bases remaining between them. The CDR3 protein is CASSAIQGEGAYEQYF. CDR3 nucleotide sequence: TGTGCCAGCAGTGCGATACAGGGCGAGGGGGCCTACGAGCAGTACTTC.

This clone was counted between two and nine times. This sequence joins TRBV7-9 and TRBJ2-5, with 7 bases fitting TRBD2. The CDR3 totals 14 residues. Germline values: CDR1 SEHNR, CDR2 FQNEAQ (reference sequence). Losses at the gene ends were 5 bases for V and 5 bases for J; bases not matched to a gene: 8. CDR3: CASSITSVGETQYF. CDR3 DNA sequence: TGTGCCAGCAGCATCACTAGCGTAGGCGAGACCCAGTACTTC.

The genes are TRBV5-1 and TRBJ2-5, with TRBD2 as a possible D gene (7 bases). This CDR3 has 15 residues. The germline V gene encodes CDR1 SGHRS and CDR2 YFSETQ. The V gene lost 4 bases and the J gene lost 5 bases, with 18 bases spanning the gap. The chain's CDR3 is CASSQRTGGLETQYF. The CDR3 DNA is TGCGCCAGCAGCCAGCGGACGGGGGGCTTGGAGACCCAGTACTTC.

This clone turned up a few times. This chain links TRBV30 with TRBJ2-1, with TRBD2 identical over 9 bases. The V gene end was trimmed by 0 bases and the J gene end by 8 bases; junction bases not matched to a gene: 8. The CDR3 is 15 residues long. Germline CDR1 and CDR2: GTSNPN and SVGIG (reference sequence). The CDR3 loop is CAWSVVGGRGYEQFF. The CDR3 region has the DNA TGTGCCTGGAGTGTCGTGGGCGGGAGGGGATATGAGCAGTTCTTC.

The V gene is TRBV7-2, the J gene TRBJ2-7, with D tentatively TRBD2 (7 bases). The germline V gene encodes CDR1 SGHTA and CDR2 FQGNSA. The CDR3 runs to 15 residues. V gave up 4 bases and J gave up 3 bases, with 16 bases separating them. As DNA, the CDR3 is TGTGCCAGCAGCTCTATCCTAGGGGGGGACTACGAGCAGTACTTC. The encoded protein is CASSSILGGDYEQYF. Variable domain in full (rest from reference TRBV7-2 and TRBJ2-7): GAGVSQSPSNKVTEKGKDVELRCDPISGHTALYWYRQSLGQGLEFLIYFQGNSAPDKSGLPSDRFSAERTGGSVSTLTIQRTQQEDSAVYLCASSSILGGDYEQYFGPGTRLTVT.

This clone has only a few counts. CDR3 sequence reads: CASSLSSAGGSETQYF. In DNA form, the CDR3 reads TGTGCCAGCAGCTTAAGCTCTGCGGGGGGATCTGAGACCCAGTACTTC. The J gene is TRBJ2-5, the V gene TRBV7-3; TRBD2 aligns across 8 bases. CDR3 length equals 16 residues. Germline CDR1 SGHTA, CDR2 FQGTGA. Trimming cost V 1 base and J 5 bases; bases outside gene matches: 9.

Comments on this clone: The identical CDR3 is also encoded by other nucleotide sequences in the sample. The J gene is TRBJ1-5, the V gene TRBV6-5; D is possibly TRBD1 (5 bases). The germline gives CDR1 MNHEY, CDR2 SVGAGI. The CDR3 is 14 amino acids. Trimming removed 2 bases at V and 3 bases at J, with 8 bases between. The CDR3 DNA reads TGTGCCAGCAGTTACGACAGAAACAATCAGCCCCAGCATTTT. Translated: CASSYDRNNQPQHF.

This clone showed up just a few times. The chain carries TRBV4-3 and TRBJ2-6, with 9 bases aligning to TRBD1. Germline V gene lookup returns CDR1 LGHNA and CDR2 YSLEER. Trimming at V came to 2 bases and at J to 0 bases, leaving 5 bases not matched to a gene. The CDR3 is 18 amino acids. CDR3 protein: CASSQMGQGYSGANVLTF. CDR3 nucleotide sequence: TGCGCCAGCAGCCAAATGGGACAGGGTTACTCTGGGGCCAACGTCCTGACTTTC.

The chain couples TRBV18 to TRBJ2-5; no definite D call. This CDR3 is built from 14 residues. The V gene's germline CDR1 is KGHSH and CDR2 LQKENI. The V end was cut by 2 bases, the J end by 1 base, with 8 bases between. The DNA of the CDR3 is TGTGCCAGCTCACCAAGTGGGCCCCAAGAGACCCAGTACTTC. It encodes CASSPSGPQETQYF.

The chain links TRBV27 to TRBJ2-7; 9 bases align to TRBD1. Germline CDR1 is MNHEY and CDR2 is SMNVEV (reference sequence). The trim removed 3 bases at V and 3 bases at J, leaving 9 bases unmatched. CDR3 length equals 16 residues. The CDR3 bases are TGTGCCAGCAGTTTTCGTGGCGCGGGACAGGGCTACGAGCAGTACTTC. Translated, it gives CASSFRGAGQGYEQYF.

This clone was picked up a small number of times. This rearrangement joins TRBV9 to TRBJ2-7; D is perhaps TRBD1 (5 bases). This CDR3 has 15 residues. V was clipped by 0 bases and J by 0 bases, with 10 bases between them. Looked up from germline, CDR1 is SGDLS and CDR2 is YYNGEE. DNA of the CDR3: TGTGCCAGCAGCGTAGGACAGTCAAGCTCCTACGAGCAGTACTTC. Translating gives CASSVGQSSSYEQYF. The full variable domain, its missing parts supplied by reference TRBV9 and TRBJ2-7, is DSGVTQTPKHLITATGQRVTLRCSPRSGDLSVYWYQQSLDQGLQFLIQYYNGEERAKGNILERFSAQQFPDLHSELNLSSLELGDSALYFCASSVGQSSSYEQYFGPGTRLTVT.

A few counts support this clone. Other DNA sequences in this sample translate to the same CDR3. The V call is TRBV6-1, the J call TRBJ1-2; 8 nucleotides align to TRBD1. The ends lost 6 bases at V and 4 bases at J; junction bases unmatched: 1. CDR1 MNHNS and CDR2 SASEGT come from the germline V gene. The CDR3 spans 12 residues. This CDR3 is CASSGQGYGYTF. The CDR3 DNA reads TGTGCCAGCAGCGGACAGGGCTATGGCTACACCTTC.

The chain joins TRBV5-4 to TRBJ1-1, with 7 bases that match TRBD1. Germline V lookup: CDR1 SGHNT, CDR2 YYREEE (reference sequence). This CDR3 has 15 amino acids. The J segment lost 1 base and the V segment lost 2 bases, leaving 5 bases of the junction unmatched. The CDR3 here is CASSLQGNRNTEAFF. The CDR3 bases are TGTGCCAGCAGCTTACAGGGGAATAGGAACACTGAAGCTTTCTTT.

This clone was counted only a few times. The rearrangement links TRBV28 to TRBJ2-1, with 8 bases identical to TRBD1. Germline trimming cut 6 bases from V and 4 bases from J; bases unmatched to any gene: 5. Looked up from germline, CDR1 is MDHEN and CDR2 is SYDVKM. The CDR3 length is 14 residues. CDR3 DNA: TGTGCCAGCAGATGGACAGGGAGGTACAATGAGCAGTTCTTC. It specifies CASRWTGRYNEQFF. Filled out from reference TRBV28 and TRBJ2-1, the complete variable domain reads DVKVTQSSRYLVKRTGEKVFLECVQDMDHENMFWYRQDPGLGLRLIYFSYDVKMKEKGDIPEGYSVSREKKERFSLILESASTNQTSMYLCASRWTGRYNEQFFGPGTRLTVL.

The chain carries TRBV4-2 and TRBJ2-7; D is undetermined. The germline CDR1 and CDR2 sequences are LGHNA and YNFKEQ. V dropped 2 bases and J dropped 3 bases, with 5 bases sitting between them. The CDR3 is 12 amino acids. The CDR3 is CASSQQDYEQYF. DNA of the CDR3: TGTGCCAGCAGCCAACAGGACTACGAGCAGTACTTC.